This is a list of T cell receptor beta chains from one sample in a study of blood T cell repertoires in COVID-19. Method: immunoSEQ multiplex PCR; TCRdb's copy keeps in-frame clones and lacks some. The sample includes 150,000 to 200,000 clones, approximately 90% of them seen just once. Specimen: peripheral blood. The receptors here all came from a man aged 18 to 30 with acute or convalescent COVID-19. Both conserved end residues are part of each CDR3. D genes are given only for firm matches. For some rows the clone size is stated as once, few or many, or as a class when expanded; others skip it.

abundance	v_gene	j_gene	d_gene	CDR3aa	CDR3nt
NA	TRBV7-3	TRBJ2-3	NA	CASSSQGGAGTDTQYF	TGTGCCAGCAGCTCCCAAGGGGGGGCGGGTACAGATACGCAGTATTTT
NA	TRBV7-9	TRBJ1-2	NA	CASSLVGGLYGYTF	TGTGCCAGCAGCTTAGTCGGAGGGTTATATGGCTACACCTTC
NA	TRBV23-1	TRBJ1-2	TRBD1	CASSHPRTPTGGDGYTF	TGCGCCAGCAGTCACCCTCGTACGCCTACAGGGGGCGATGGCTACACCTTC
NA	TRBV5-1	TRBJ1-6	TRBD1	CASSQRTGVSSPLHF	TGCGCCAGCAGCCAAAGGACAGGGGTTAGTTCACCCCTCCACTTT
NA	TRBV7-9	TRBJ1-6	NA	CASSLRQGGSPLHF	TGTGCCAGCAGCCTGCGGCAGGGTGGGTCACCCCTCCACTTT
NA	TRBV30	TRBJ1-1	TRBD1	CAWSPGTGEGTEAFF	TGTGCCTGGAGTCCCGGGACAGGCGAGGGCACTGAAGCTTTCTTT
few	TRBV6-4	TRBJ2-3	NA	CASSDSTGTDTQYF	TGTGCCAGCAGTGACTCGACAGGCACAGATACGCAGTATTTT
NA	TRBV6-4	TRBJ2-3	TRBD2	CASSGGTSGMGTDTQYF	TGTGCCAGCAGTGGAGGGACTAGCGGTATGGGCACAGATACGCAGTATTTT
NA	TRBV3-1/TRBV3-2	TRBJ2-7	NA	CNRDEQYF	TGTAACAGGGACGAGCAGTACTTC
NA	TRBV12-1	TRBJ1-4	NA	CASSFVISRQGQEKLFF	TGTGCCAGCAGCTTTGTGATATCCCGACAGGGGCAAGAAAAACTGTTTTTT
NA	TRBV3-1/TRBV3-2	TRBJ1-2	TRBD1	CASSPTGTANYGYTF	TGTGCCAGCAGCCCCACCGGGACAGCTAACTATGGCTACACCTTC
NA	TRBV24-1	TRBJ2-3	TRBD2	CATSDLKGGGMISTDTQYF	TGTGCCACCAGTGACCTTAAGGGCGGGGGGATGATTAGCACAGATACGCAGTATTTT
NA	TRBV30	TRBJ1-2	TRBD1	CAWNRGYGYTF	TGTGCCTGGAACAGGGGCTATGGCTACACCTTC
NA	TRBV3-1/TRBV3-2	TRBJ2-2	NA	CASSQAYTGELFF	TGTGCCAGCAGCCAGGCCTACACCGGGGAGCTGTTTTTT
NA	TRBV7-2	TRBJ2-5	NA	CASSLIPLAGQTQYF	TGTGCCAGCAGCTTAATCCCCCTGGCAGGGCAGACCCAGTACTTC
NA	TRBV5-4	TRBJ2-6	TRBD1	CATRTGGGLTGANVLTF	TGTGCCACTCGGACAGGGGGGGGTCTCACTGGGGCCAACGTCCTGACTTTC
NA	TRBV5-1	TRBJ2-3	TRBD2	CASSFPMTSGGARDTQYF	TGCGCCAGCAGCTTTCCCATGACTAGCGGGGGTGCGCGAGATACGCAGTATTTT
NA	TRBV30	TRBJ1-2	NA	CAWSGQDYGYTF	TGTGCCTGGAGTGGTCAGGACTATGGCTACACCTTC
NA	TRBV6-5	TRBJ2-3	TRBD2	CASSLAGIFTDTQYF	TGTGCCAGCAGTTTAGCGGGTATCTTCACAGATACGCAGTATTTT
NA	TRBV4-1	TRBJ1-2	NA	CASSQVSDYGYGYTF	TGCGCCAGCAGCCAAGTCTCGGACTATGGCTATGGCTACACCTTC
NA	TRBV7-8	TRBJ1-1	NA	CASSLSQKNTEAFF	TGTGCCAGCAGCTTATCCCAGAAGAACACTGAAGCTTTCTTT
NA	TRBV3-1/TRBV3-2	TRBJ1-5	NA	CASSSTSGNQPQHF	TGTGCCAGCAGTAGCACCTCTGGCAATCAGCCCCAGCATTTT
NA	TRBV7-2	TRBJ2-1	TRBD2	CASSLILRGGNEQFF	TGTGCCAGCAGCTTAATTTTACGGGGGGGGAATGAGCAGTTCTTC
few	TRBV24-1	TRBJ1-2	TRBD1	CATSDPGQGQRGYTF	TGTGCCACCAGTGACCCAGGACAGGGGCAACGTGGCTACACCTTC
NA	TRBV5-1	TRBJ1-1	TRBD1	CASRKTGVPEAFF	TGCGCCAGCAGGAAGACAGGGGTCCCTGAAGCTTTCTTT
NA	TRBV28	TRBJ1-6	NA	CASSSGTKNSPLHF	TGTGCCAGCAGTTCCGGGACAAAGAATTCACCCCTCCACTTT
NA	TRBV4-1	TRBJ2-7	NA	CASSRQVVDEQYF	TGCGCCAGCAGCAGACAGGTCGTAGACGAGCAGTACTTC
NA	TRBV10-2	TRBJ2-1	NA	CASSESAWNEQFF	TGCGCCAGCAGTGAGTCCGCGTGGAATGAGCAGTTCTTC
once	TRBV14	TRBJ1-1	TRBD1	CASSHQSGGLTEAFF	TGTGCCAGCAGCCACCAATCAGGGGGGCTGACTGAAGCTTTCTTT
few	TRBV29-1	TRBJ1-5	NA	CSVGASNQPQHF	TGCAGCGTTGGCGCTAGCAATCAGCCCCAGCATTTT
NA	TRBV12-3/TRBV12-4	TRBJ1-6	NA	CASSFSGSPLHF	TGTGCCAGCAGTTTTAGTGGTTCACCCCTCCACTTT
NA	TRBV2	TRBJ2-3	NA	CASSSGDTQYF	TGTGCCAGCAGCTCCGGGGATACGCAGTATTTT
NA	TRBV9	TRBJ2-2	NA	CASSASRSQGTGELFF	TGTGCCAGCAGCGCGTCCAGATCCCAGGGGACCGGGGAGCTGTTTTTT
NA	TRBV4-1	TRBJ2-3	TRBD2	CASSQGQAGGRSGTDTQYF	TGCGCCAGCAGCCAAGGGCAAGCGGGGGGGCGTTCTGGCACAGATACGCAGTATTTT
NA	TRBV27	TRBJ1-2	TRBD1	CASSPGQGIGYTF	TGTGCCAGCAGCCCGGGACAGGGCATAGGCTACACCTTC
NA	TRBV28	TRBJ1-1	TRBD1	CASSLPDPQGTMNTEAFF	TGTGCCAGCAGTTTGCCGGATCCACAGGGGACGATGAACACTGAAGCTTTCTTT
NA	TRBV5-1	TRBJ2-5	NA	CASSPTQGTQYF	TGCGCCAGCAGCCCGACCCAGGGGACCCAGTACTTC
NA	TRBV7-3	TRBJ2-5	NA	CASSLRVVQETQYF	TGTGCCAGCAGCTTAAGAGTTGTTCAAGAGACCCAGTACTTC
NA	TRBV27	TRBJ1-1	NA	CASILQGVGPASTEAFF	TGTGCCAGCATTTTACAGGGTGTAGGTCCGGCTAGCACTGAAGCTTTCTTT